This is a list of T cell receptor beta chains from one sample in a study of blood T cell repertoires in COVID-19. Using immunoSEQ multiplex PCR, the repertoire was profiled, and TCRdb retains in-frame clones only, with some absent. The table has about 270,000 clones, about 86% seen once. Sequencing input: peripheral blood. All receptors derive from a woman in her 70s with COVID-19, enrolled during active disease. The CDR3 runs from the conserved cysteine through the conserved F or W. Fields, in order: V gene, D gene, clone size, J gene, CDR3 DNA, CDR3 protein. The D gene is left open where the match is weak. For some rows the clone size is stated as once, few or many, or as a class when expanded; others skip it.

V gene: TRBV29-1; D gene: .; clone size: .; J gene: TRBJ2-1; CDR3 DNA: TGCAGCACCTCACGTATGGGCCCTTACAATGAGCAGTTCTTC; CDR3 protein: CSTSRMGPYNEQFF
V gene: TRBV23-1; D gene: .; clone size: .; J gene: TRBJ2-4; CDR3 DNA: TGCGCCAGCAGTCAAACCCAGGGGATTCGAGTAGATGACAAAAACATTCAGTACTTC; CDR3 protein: CASSQTQGIRVDDKNIQYF
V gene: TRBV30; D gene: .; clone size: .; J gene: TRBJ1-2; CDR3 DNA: TGTGCCTGGAGTGCCCGAGGGGGAAGTGTGGGCTACACCTTC; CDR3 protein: CAWSARGGSVGYTF
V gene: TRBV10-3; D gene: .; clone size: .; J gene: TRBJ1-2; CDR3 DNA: TGTGCCATCACCAAACAGGGCCAGGCAGATGGCTACACCTTC; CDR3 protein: CAITKQGQADGYTF
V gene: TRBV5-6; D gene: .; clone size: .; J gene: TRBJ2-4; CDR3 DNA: TGTGCCAGCAGCCGTGGAGGCCTAGCCAAAAACATTCAGTACTTC; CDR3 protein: CASSRGGLAKNIQYF
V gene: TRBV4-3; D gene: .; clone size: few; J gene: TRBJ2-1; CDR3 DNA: TGCGCCAGCAGCCAATACACCCAAAATTCCTACAATGAGCAGTTCTTC; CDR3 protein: CASSQYTQNSYNEQFF
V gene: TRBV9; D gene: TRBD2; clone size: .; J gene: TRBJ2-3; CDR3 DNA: TGTGCCAGCAGCGGACTAGCGGGGGGCACCCCTAGCACAGATACGCAGTATTTT; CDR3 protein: CASSGLAGGTPSTDTQYF
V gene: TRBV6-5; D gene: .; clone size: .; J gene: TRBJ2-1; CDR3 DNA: TGTGCCAGCAGCCAAACAGCCTGGGCAGACAATGAGCAGTTCTTC; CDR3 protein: CASSQTAWADNEQFF
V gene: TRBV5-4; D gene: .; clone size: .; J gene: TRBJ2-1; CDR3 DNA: TGTGCCAGCAGCCCCGAAACGGTGCATGAGCAGTTCTTC; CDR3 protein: CASSPETVHEQFF
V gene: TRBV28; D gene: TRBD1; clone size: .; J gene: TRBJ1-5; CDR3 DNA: TGTGCCAGCAGTTTGAACAGGGGATCTAGCAATCAGCCCCAGCATTTT; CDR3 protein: CASSLNRGSSNQPQHF
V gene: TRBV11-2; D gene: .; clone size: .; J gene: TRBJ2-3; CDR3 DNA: TGTGCCAGCAGCGGAGGGGTTGCGGATACGCAGTATTTT; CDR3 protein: CASSGGVADTQYF
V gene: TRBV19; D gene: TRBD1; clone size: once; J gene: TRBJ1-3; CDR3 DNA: TGTGCCAGTAGTGCCGGACAGGGATTCGCCCTGAACACCATATATTTT; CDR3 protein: CASSAGQGFALNTIYF
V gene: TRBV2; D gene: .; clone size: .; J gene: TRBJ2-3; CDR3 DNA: TGTGCCAGCAGTGAAGCACCGGGACACCCGACAGATACGCAGTATTTT; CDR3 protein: CASSEAPGHPTDTQYF
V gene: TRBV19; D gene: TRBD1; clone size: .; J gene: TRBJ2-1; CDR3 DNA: TGTGCCAGTAGTATAACTCGGACAGGAGGTAATGAGCAGTTCTTC; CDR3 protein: CASSITRTGGNEQFF
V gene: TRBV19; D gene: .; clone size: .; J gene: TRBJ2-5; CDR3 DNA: TGTGCCAGTAGACCCCCCGGGGGAAAAGAGACCCAGTACTTC; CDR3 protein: CASRPPGGKETQYF
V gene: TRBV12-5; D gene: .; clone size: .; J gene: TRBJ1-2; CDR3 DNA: TGTGCTAGTGGTTTAGGACTCGTACCAAGGGATGGCTACACCTTC; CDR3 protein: CASGLGLVPRDGYTF
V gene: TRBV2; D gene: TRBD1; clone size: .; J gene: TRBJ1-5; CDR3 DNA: TGTGCCAGCAGGGCCGGGACAGACAATCAGCCCCAGCATTTT; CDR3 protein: CASRAGTDNQPQHF
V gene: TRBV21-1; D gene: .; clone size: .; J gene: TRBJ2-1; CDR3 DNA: TGTGCCAGCAGCGCGGACAGGGGGAACAATGAGCAGTTCTTC; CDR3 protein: CASSADRGNNEQFF
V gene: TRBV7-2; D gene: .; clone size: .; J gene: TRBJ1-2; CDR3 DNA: TGTGCCAGCAGCCTAGCTTTCAATAACTATGGCTACACCTTC; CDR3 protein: CASSLAFNNYGYTF
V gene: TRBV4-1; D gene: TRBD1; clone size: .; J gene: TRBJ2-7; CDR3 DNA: TGCGCCAGCAGCCCCCGGACAGGGGGGTACGAGCAGTACTTC; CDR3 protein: CASSPRTGGYEQYF
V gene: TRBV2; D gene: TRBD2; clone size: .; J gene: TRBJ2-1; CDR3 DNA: TGTGCCAGCACCCCGGGACTATACAATGAGCAGTTCTTC; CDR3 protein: CASTPGLYNEQFF
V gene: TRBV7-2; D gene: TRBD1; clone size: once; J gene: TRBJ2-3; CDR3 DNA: TGTGCCAGCAGCCCAGGGGGCAGAGACACAGATACGCAGTATTTT; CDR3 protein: CASSPGGRDTDTQYF
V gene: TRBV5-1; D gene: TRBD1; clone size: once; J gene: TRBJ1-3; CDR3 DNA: TGCGCCAGCAGCCTGGACAGGCTCTCTGGAAACACCATATATTTT; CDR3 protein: CASSLDRLSGNTIYF
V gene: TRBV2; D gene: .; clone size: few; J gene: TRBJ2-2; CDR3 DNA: TGTGCCAGCAGTGAAGCAGGGGGTGGGACCGGGGAGCTGTTTTTT; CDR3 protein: CASSEAGGGTGELFF
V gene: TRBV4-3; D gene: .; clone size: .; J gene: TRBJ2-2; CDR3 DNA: TGCGCCAGCAGCCAAGATTACACTAGCTTTGACGGGGAGCTGTTTTTT; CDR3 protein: CASSQDYTSFDGELFF
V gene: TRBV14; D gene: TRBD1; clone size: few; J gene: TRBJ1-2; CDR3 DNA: TGTGCCAGCAGCCAAGATCGTGGGACAGGGCACCGTGGCTACACCTTC; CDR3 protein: CASSQDRGTGHRGYTF
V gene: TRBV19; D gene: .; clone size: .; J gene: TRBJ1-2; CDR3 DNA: TGTGCCAGCCGCGCAGAGGGGGAGACGAATGGCTACACCTTC; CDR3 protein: CASRAEGETNGYTF
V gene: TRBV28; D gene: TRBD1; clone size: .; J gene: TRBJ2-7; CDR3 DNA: TGTGCCAGCAGACCCCCTCCGGGACAGGGCCGCGACGAGCAGTACTTC; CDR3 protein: CASRPPPGQGRDEQYF
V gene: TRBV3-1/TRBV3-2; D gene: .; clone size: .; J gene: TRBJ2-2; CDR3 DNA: TGTGCCAGCAGCGATTGGGGCGCGAACACCGGGGAGCTGTTTTTT; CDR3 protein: CASSDWGANTGELFF
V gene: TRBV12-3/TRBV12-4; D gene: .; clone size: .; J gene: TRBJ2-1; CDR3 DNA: TGTGCCAGCAGTGCCTATAATGAGCAGTTCTTC; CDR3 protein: CASSAYNEQFF
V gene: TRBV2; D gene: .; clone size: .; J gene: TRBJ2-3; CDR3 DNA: TGTGCCAGCGGGCGGGCCCCGGCGGATACGCAGTATTTT; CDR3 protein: CASGRAPADTQYF
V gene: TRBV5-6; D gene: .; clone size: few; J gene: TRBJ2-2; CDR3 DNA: TGTGCCAGCAGCTTGGGAAGCGCGGTCGGGGAGCTGTTTTTT; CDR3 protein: CASSLGSAVGELFF
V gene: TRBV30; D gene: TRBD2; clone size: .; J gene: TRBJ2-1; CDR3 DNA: TGTGCCTGGAGTGTCGGACTAGCGGGCTACAATGAGCAGTTCTTC; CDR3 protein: CAWSVGLAGYNEQFF